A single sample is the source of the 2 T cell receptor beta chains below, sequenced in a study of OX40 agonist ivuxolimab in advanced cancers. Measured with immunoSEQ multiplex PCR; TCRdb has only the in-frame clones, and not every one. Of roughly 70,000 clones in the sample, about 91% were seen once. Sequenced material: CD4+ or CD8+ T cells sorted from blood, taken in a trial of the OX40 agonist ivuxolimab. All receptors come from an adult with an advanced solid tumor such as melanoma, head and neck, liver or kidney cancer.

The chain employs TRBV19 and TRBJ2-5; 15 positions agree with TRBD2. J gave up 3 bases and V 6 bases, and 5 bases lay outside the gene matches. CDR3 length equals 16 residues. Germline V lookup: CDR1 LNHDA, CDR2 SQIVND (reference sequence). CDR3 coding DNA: TGTGCCAGTAGCCGGACTAGCGGGGGGGCGGAAGAGACCCAGTACTTC. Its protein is CASSRTSGGAEETQYF.

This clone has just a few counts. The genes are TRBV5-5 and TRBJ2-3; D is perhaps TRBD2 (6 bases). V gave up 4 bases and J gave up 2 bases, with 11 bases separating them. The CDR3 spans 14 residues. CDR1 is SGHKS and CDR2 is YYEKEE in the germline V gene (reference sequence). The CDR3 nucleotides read TGTGCCAGCAGCGTGGCGGGGAACACAGATACGCAGTATTTT. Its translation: CASSVAGNTDTQYF.